The 24 T cell receptor beta chains below all came from one sample that was sequenced in a study of OX40 agonist ivuxolimab in advanced cancers. The method was immunoSEQ multiplex PCR; TCRdb's version includes in-frame clones alone and lacks a portion of them. The table has 20,000 to 25,000 clones, 65% to 90% seen once. The source material was CD4+ or CD8+ T cells sorted from blood, sampled in a trial of the OX40 agonist ivuxolimab. The receptors were gathered from an adult with an advanced solid tumor such as melanoma, head and neck, liver or kidney cancer.

V usage is TRBV5-1 and J usage is TRBJ2-7; 7 nucleotides agree with TRBD2. The V and J ends lost 0 bases and 4 bases, in that order; junction bases with no gene match: 4. The CDR3 extends over 14 amino acids. Germline V gives CDR1 SGHRS, CDR2 YFSETQ. The CDR3 nucleotides read TGCGCCAGCAGCTTGGCGGGGAGGGTATACGAGCAGTACTTC. It yields the protein CASSLAGRVYEQYF.

In the case of this clone: A read error may produce the germline difference seen at one junction end. The gene calls are TRBV7-7 and TRBJ2-2; 8 bases line up with TRBD1. Germline V lookup: CDR1 SSHAT, CDR2 FNYEAQ (reference sequence). The CDR3 loop spans 12 amino acids. The CDR3 loop reads CASSRTGGELFF. The CDR3 DNA reads TGTGCTAGCAGCCGGACAGGGGGGGAGCTGTTTTTT.

This clone was seen a single time. V usage is TRBV4-3 and J usage is TRBJ1-1; the D gene is possibly TRBD1 (6 bases). Looked up from germline, CDR1 is LGHNA and CDR2 is YSLEER. Trimming pared 3 bases from V and 0 bases from J, leaving 29 bases between. CDR3 size: 21 residues. CDR3 sequence (DNA): TGCGCCAGCAGCCAGAAATTGCAGGGGCGCGTAGGGCCGGTCATGAACACTGAAGCTTTCTTT. Encoded protein: CASSQKLQGRVGPVMNTEAFF.

The chain is built from TRBV7-9 and TRBJ2-7, with D perhaps matching TRBD2 (5 bases). Germline CDR1 reads SEHNR; CDR2 reads FQNEAQ (reference sequence). The CDR3 loop spans 14 amino acids. Trimming shortened V by 4 bases and J by 5 bases, and 15 bases separated the two germline ends. As DNA, the CDR3 is TGTGCCAGCAGCTACGGGATCTTCCCCAACGAGCAGTACTTC. Protein product: CASSYGIFPNEQYF.

The chain employs TRBV7-9 and TRBJ1-4; D uncertain. Deletions cut 2 bases from V and 5 bases from J, with 6 bases between. Germline V gene lookup returns CDR1 SEHNR and CDR2 FQNEAQ (reference sequence). This CDR3 contains 13 residues. This chain's CDR3 is CASSLPQNEKLFF. The CDR3, as DNA: TGTGCCAGCAGCTTACCCCAGAATGAAAAACTGTTTTTT.

This chain links TRBV7-2 with TRBJ1-5; TRBD1 might be the D (5 bases). From germline, CDR1 is SGHTA and CDR2 FQGNSA. V shed 7 bases and J shed 0 bases, with 13 bases lying between them. The CDR3 sequence is 15 residues long. The CDR3 bases are TGTGCCAGCACCACCTCGGGGCTTAGCAATCAGCCCCAGCATTTT. It is translated as CASTTSGLSNQPQHF.

The V call is TRBV7-6, the J call TRBJ1-6; D is undetermined. The CDR3 runs to 17 residues. Trimming removed 4 bases from V and 0 bases from J, with 13 bases in between. Germline CDR1 is SGHVS and CDR2 is FNYEAQ. DNA of the CDR3: TGTGCCAGCAGCTCCGAAAGTCCAAGCTCCTATAATTCACCCCTCCACTTT. Translated: CASSSESPSSYNSPLHF.

The DNA of the CDR3 is TGTGCCAGCAGTGAAGCGGACTTAGGGTCGCAGTATTTT. Residues: CASSEADLGSQYF. The chain joins TRBV2 to TRBJ2-3; TRBD2 is a possible D gene (5 bases). Trimming left V 0 bases short and J 10 bases short, with 11 bases between. The CDR3 sequence is 13 residues long. In germline, CDR1 is SNHLY, CDR2 FYNNEI.

Turning to this clone: Other DNA sequences from this sample encode an identical CDR3 as well. The genes are TRBV18 and TRBJ2-7; 8 nucleotides align to TRBD1. After removal of 3 bases from V and 4 bases from J, the junction contained 5 bases not matched to a gene. The CDR3 length is 14 residues. CDR1 and CDR2 from the germline V gene are KGHSH and LQKENI. CDR3 DNA sequence: TGTGCCAGCTCACCGACAGGGGACAGTTACGAGCAGTACTTC. Translation gives CASSPTGDSYEQYF.

The chain combines TRBV11-1 with TRBJ2-2; 7 bases agree with TRBD2. This CDR3 comprises 16 residues. CDR1 SGHAT and CDR2 FQDESV come from the germline V gene (reference sequence). Germline trimming cut 5 bases from V and 0 bases from J; bases unmatched to any gene: 6. The CDR3 protein is CASSPREATNTGELFF. The DNA for the CDR3 is TGTGCCAGCAGCCCCCGGGAGGCGACGAACACCGGGGAGCTGTTTTTT.

The rearrangement links TRBV6-5 to TRBJ1-2; possible D gene TRBD1, 5 bases. Trimming removed 10 bases from V and 12 bases from J, with 27 bases in between. The germline V gene has CDR1 MNHEY and CDR2 SVGAGI. The CDR3 runs to 14 residues. The DNA for the CDR3 is TGTGCCATCAGATCGAGAGGGACCCAGTCCGGCCACACCTTC. The encoded protein is CAIRSRGTQSGHTF.

The V gene is TRBV21-1, the J gene TRBJ1-2. TRBV21-1 represents a pseudogene. The CDR3 loop spans 14 amino acids. CDR3 sequence: CASIILDTYYGYTF. CDR3 in DNA: TGTGCCAGCATCATCCTAGACACCTACTATGGCTACACCTTC.

In DNA, the CDR3 is TGTGCCAGCAGTGTGACAGGACAAACTAATGAAAAACTGTTTTTT. Its protein product is CASSVTGQTNEKLFF. This chain links TRBV2 with TRBJ1-4; TRBD1 might be the D (6 bases). Trimming took 4 bases from V and 1 from J, leaving 10 bases between them. This CDR3 comprises 15 residues. Per germline, CDR1 SNHLY and CDR2 FYNNEI.

The gene calls are TRBV7-2 and TRBJ2-3, with 10 bases aligning to TRBD2. The CDR3 is 16 residues long. J gave up 3 bases and V 3 bases, and 6 bases lay outside the gene matches. Germline V gene lookup returns CDR1 SGHTA and CDR2 FQGNSA. CDR3 in DNA: TGTGCCAGCAGCTTCCCTAGCGGGAGAGGGACAGATACGCAGTATTTT. This sequence encodes CASSFPSGRGTDTQYF.

This chain connects TRBV4-2 to TRBJ2-3, with TRBD2 matching over 12 bases. The junction had 10 bases not matched to a gene; V was cut back by 1 base and J by 2 bases. From germline, CDR1 is LGHNA and CDR2 YNFKEQ. The CDR3 loop spans 19 amino acids. DNA for the CDR3: TGTGCCAGCAGCCAAGGACTAGCGGGAGCCCGGTTCCACACAGATACGCAGTATTTT. It is translated as CASSQGLAGARFHTDTQYF.

This clone was observed a handful of times. The rearrangement joins TRBV5-4 to TRBJ2-3, with a tentative D call TRBD1 (6 bases). The V gene lost 0 bases and the J gene lost 1 base, with 9 bases spanning the gap. Germline CDR1 SGHNT, CDR2 YYREEE (reference sequence). The CDR3 totals 15 residues. The CDR3, as DNA: TGTGCCAGCAGCTTGGACCAGGGGCGCACAGATACGCAGTATTTT. Translation: CASSLDQGRTDTQYF.

V is TRBV21-1 and J is TRBJ2-1; the table assigns TRBD1, which was not confirmed against the DNA. TRBV21-1 is tagged as a pseudogene. The CDR3 is 13 residues long. This CDR3 reads CASNRHRYHEQFF. CDR3 sequence (DNA): TGTGCCAGCAACCGCCACAGGTACCATGAGCAGTTCTTC.

The CDR3 protein is CASSFLKLSSAGELFF. In DNA, the CDR3 is TGTGCCAGCAGTTTTTTGAAACTTTCCTCGGCCGGGGAGCTGTTTTTT. The V and J genes are TRBV27 and TRBJ2-2; D is uncertain. V shed 3 bases and J shed 6 bases, with 17 bases lying between them. Germline-derived CDR1 and CDR2 are MNHEY and SMNVEV (reference sequence). CDR3 size: 16 residues.

The V call is TRBV18, the J call TRBJ2-5, with TRBD2 as a possible D gene (6 bases). V lost 6 bases and J lost 1, with 15 bases in between. CDR1 and CDR2 from the germline V gene are KGHSH and LQKENI. The CDR3 covers 15 residues. The CDR3 reads CASSLTSRAQETQYF. DNA for the CDR3: TGTGCCAGCTCCCTTACTAGCAGGGCCCAAGAGACCCAGTACTTC.

The chain has TRBV5-4 and TRBJ1-1; TRBD1 might be the D (6 bases). The length of the CDR3 is 16 residues. Germline V CDR1 and CDR2: SGHNT, YYREEE (reference sequence). Trimming took off 4 bases at V and 3 bases at J, with 19 bases between the two ends. DNA for the CDR3: TGTGCCAGCAGCCTAGGTGGGGGGCGCAGGGACACTGAAGCTTTCTTT. Translation gives CASSLGGGRRDTEAFF.

The genes are TRBV19 and TRBJ2-5; D not resolved. The CDR3 length is 13 residues. V lost 8 bases to trimming and J lost 2 bases, with 12 bases between them. CDR1 is LNHDA and CDR2 is SQIVND in the germline V gene (reference sequence). CDR3 bases: TGTGCCAGTGGAGAGACTTCACAAGAGACCCAGTACTTC. Protein product: CASGETSQETQYF.

This clone was observed once. The junction shows a germline mismatch at one end, possibly a read error. V and J are TRBV7-7 and TRBJ2-3, with a tentative D call TRBD1 (5 bases). The germline CDR1 and CDR2 sequences are SSHAT and FNYEAQ (reference sequence). CDR3 size: 14 residues. The CDR3 here is CASSPSGSQGTQYF. CDR3 nucleotide sequence: TGTGCTAGCAGCCCCTCCGGCAGCCAGGGTACGCAGTATTTT.

The V and J genes are TRBV7-2 and TRBJ1-1; TRBD1 aligns across 8 bases. Germline loops: CDR1 SGHTA, CDR2 FQGNSA. There are 13 residues in the CDR3. V dropped 3 bases and J dropped 7; count of bases not matched to a gene: 4. This CDR3 reads CASSFMGTGEAFF. DNA for the CDR3: TGTGCCAGCAGCTTTATGGGGACAGGTGAAGCTTTCTTT.

This chain joins TRBV5-1 and TRBJ1-5; D gene uncertain. Germline CDR1 is SGHRS and CDR2 is YFSETQ. This CDR3 is built from 14 residues. Deletions cut 0 bases from V and 2 bases from J, with 6 bases between. In DNA, the CDR3 is TGCGCCAGCAGCTTGGGGGATGGCAATCAGCCCCAGCATTTT. It encodes CASSLGDGNQPQHF.